This T cell receptor (beta chain) was recorded in a study of T cell responses to AZD1222 COVID-19 vaccine. The overall study: Analyses pooled second doses at about 4 or about 12 weeks. Study observations and caveats: Donors were chiefly white British, with a greater number of females, and clonal diversity was perhaps underestimated. Reports say nearly half of spike-specific TCRs go after unmutated variant regions.

Clones were read by immunoSEQ multiplex PCR, and TCRdb kept only the in-frame ones, dropping some. The data show 90,000 or so clones, approximately 90% seen once. Germline V gene data show CDR1 as SGDLS and CDR2 as YYNGEE. V was trimmed by 2 bases and J by 14 bases, leaving 20 bases between them. The CDR3 is 14 residues long. Only one count was recorded for this clone. The antigen remains unidentified. The origin of this receptor is an adult in good health. The input for sequencing was peripheral blood, taken on day 0 of AZD1222 vaccination. The V call is TRBV9, the J call TRBJ2-1; D is perhaps TRBD2 (6 bases). The CDR3 is CASSVGPIGEEEFF. The DNA for the CDR3 is TGTGCCAGCAGCGTGGGACCTATAGGGGAGGAGGAGTTCTTC.